One T cell receptor (beta chain) is described in this entry. The CDR3 has 15 amino acids. Germline loops: CDR1 SGHRS, CDR2 YFSETQ. Trimming removed 0 bases from V and 9 bases from J; junction bases left unmatched: 5. The data derive from a study of blood T cell repertoires in COVID-19. As processed by the authors: Researchers report that nucleated cell counts were estimated from reference gene primer amplification. Sequenced by immunoSEQ multiplex PCR; TCRdb stores in-frame clones only, minus some. V and J calls and clone size follow that table, whereas D and trimming were derived from the DNA. The table records 59,000 or so clones, more than 60% of them present only once.

The sequencing sample was made of peripheral blood. The chain is built from TRBV5-1 and TRBJ1-6; TRBD1 aligns across 8 bases. The receptor comes from a woman in her forties or fifties with active or convalescent COVID-19. CDR3 residues: CASSLATGVASPLHF. For the CDR3, the DNA is TGCGCCAGCAGCTTGGCGACAGGGGTAGCTTCACCCCTCCACTTT.